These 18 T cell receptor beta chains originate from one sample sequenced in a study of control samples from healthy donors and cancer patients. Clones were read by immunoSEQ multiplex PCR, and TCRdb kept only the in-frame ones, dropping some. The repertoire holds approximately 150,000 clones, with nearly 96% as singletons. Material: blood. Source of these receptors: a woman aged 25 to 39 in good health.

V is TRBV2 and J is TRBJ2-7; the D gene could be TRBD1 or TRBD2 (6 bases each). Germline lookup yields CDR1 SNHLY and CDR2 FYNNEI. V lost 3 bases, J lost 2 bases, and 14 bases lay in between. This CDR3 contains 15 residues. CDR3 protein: CASSEGTGRTYEQYF. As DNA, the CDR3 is TGTGCCAGCAGTGAGGGCACAGGGAGGACCTACGAGCAGTACTTC.

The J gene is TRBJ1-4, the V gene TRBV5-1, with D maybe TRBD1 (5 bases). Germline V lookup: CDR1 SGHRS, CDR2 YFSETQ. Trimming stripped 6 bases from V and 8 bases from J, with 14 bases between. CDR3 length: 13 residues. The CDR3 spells CASKGTTGEKLFF. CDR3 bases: TGCGCCAGCAAAGGGACTACGGGGGAAAAACTGTTTTTT. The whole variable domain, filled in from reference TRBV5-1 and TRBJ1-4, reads KAGVTQTPRYLIKTRGQQVTLSCSPISGHRSVSWYQQTPGQGLQFLFEYFSETQRNKGNFPGRFSGRQFSNSRSEMNVSTLELGDSALYLCASKGTTGEKLFFGSGTQLSVL.

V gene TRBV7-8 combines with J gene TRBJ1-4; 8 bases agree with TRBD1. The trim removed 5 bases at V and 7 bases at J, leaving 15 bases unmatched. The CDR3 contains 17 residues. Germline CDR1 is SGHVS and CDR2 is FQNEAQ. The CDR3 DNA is TGTGCCAGCAGCCCCAGGACAGGGTTGGTGATCGGTGAAAAACTGTTTTTT. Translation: CASSPRTGLVIGEKLFF.

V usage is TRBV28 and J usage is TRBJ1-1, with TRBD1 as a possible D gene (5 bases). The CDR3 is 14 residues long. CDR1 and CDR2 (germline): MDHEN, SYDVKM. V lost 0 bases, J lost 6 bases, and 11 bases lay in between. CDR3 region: CASSLWQGRPEAFF. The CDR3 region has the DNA TGTGCCAGCAGTTTATGGCAGGGTCGCCCTGAAGCTTTCTTT. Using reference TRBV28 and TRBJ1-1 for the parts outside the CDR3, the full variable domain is DVKVTQSSRYLVKRTGEKVFLECVQDMDHENMFWYRQDPGLGLRLIYFSYDVKMKEKGDIPEGYSVSREKKERFSLILESASTNQTSMYLCASSLWQGRPEAFFGQGTRLTVV.

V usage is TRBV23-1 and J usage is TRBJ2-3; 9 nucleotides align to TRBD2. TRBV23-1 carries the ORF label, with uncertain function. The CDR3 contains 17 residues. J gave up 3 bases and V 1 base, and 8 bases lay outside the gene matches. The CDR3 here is CASSQWTSEEDTDTQYF. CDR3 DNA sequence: TGCGCCAGCAGTCAATGGACTAGCGAAGAGGATACAGATACGCAGTATTTT.

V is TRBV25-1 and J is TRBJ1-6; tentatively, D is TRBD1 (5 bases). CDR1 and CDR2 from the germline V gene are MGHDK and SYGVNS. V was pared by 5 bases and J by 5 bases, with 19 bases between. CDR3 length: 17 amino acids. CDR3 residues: CASSRLGGAEHNSPLHF. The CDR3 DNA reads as TGTGCCAGCAGTCGTCTAGGCGGGGCTGAGCATAATTCACCCCTCCACTTT.

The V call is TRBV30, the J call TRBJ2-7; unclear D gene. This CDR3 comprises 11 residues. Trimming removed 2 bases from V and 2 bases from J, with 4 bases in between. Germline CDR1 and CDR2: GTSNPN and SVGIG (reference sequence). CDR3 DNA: TGTGCCTGGAGTAAAACCTACGAGCAGTACTTC. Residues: CAWSKTYEQYF.

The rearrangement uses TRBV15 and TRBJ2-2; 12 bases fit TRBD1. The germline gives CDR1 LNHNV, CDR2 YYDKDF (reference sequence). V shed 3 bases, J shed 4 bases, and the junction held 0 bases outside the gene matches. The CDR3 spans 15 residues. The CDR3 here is CATSRGQGATGELFF. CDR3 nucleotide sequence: TGTGCCACCAGCAGGGGACAGGGGGCCACCGGGGAGCTGTTTTTT.

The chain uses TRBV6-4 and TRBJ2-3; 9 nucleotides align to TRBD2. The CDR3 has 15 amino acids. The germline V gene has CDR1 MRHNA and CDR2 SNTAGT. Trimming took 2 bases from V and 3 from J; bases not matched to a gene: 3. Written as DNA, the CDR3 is TGTGCCAGCAGTGACGGCGGGGGGGGAACAGATACGCAGTATTTT. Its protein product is CASSDGGGGTDTQYF.

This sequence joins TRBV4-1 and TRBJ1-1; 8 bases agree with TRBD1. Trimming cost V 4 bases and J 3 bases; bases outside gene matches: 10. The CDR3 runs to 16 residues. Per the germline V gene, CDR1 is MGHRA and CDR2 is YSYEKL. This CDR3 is CASSLHRGKGDTEAFF. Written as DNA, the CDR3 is TGCGCCAGCAGCCTGCACAGGGGGAAAGGGGACACTGAAGCTTTCTTT.

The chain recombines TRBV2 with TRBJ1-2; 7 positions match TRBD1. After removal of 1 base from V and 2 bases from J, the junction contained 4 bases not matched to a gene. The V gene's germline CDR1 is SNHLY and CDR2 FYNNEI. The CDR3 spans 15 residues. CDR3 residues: CASSEGTGHNYGYTF. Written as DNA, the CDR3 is TGTGCCAGCAGTGAAGGGACAGGCCACAACTATGGCTACACCTTC.

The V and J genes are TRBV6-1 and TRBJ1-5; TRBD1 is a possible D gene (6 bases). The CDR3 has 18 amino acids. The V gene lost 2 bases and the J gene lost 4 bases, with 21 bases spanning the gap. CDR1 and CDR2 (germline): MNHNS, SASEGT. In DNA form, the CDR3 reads TGTGCCAGCAGTGAAAGGGTGAGGAGACCAGGGGTTAATCAGCCCCAGCATTTT. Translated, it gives CASSERVRRPGVNQPQHF.

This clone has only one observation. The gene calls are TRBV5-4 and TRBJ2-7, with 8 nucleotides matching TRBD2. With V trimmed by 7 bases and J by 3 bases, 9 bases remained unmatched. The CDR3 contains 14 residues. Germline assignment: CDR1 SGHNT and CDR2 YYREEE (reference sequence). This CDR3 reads CASRGGPAGYEQYF. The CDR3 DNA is TGTGCCAGCCGGGGGGGGCCGGCAGGCTACGAGCAGTACTTC.

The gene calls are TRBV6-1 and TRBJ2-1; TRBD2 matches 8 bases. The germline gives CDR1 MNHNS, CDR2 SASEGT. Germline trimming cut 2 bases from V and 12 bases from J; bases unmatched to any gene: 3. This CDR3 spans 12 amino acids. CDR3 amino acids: CASSEPGLGQFF. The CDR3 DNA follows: TGTGCCAGCAGTGAACCGGGACTAGGGCAGTTCTTC.

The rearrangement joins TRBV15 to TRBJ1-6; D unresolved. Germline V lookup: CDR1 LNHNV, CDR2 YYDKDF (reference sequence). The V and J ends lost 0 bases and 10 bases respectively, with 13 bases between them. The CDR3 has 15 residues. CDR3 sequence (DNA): TGTGCCACCAGCAGAGAGCGGGCCGTTCGATCACCCCTCCACTTT. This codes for CATSRERAVRSPLHF.

CDR3 nucleotide sequence: TGTGCCAGCAGCCAGAGACAGGGGAGGCCGCGCGAGCAGTACTTC. Translating gives CASSQRQGRPREQYF. The chain employs TRBV14 and TRBJ2-7, with 8 positions matching TRBD1. CDR3 length: 15 amino acids. Germline CDR1 is SGHDN and CDR2 is FVKESK. Trimming at V came to 3 bases and at J to 6 bases, leaving 10 bases not matched to a gene.

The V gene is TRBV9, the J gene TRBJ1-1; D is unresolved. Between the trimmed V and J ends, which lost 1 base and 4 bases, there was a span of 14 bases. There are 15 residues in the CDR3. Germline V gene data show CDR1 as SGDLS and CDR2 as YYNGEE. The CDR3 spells CASSVSPYRVTEAFF. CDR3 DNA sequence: TGTGCCAGCAGCGTATCACCCTACAGAGTCACTGAAGCTTTCTTT.

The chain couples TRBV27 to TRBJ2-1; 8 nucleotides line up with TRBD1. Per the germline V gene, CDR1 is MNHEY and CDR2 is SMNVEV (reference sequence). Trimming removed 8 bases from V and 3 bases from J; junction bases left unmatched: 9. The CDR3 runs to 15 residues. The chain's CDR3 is CASSGQGPFYNEQFF. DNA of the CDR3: TGTGCCAGCTCCGGACAGGGACCGTTCTACAATGAGCAGTTCTTC.